A selection of T cell receptor beta chains follows, all from one sample in a study of identical twins. One entry per CDR3 protein results from TCRdb running MiXCR on the 5' RACE reads. This sample has 1.5 million to 2 million distinct CDR3 sequences; roughly a third occur once, and the top ten carry around 0.25%. The source material was cord blood. These TCRs come from a newborn girl in good health. The conserved cysteine and the conserved F or W are not part of the CDR3 here.

v_call	j_call	cdr3_aa
TRBV27	TRBJ2-7	ASRSGSPYEQY
TRBV5-6	TRBJ2-2	ASSLDPDTGELF
TRBV9	TRBJ2-1	ASSVSGGGNEQF
TRBV6-2/TRBV6-3	TRBJ2-7	ASSYSSPLSSEEQY
TRBV15	TRBJ1-1	ATSRDRALF
TRBV20-1	TRBJ1-5	SARDRDFNQPQH
TRBV29-1	TRBJ1-1	SVDRSQGRTEAF
TRBV2	TRBJ2-3	ASSEAVLAASTDTQY
TRBV28	TRBJ2-7	ASSLLAGGSSYEQY
TRBV4-1	TRBJ1-5	ASSRMGDQPQH
TRBV10-3	TRBJ2-2	AISESQGVF
TRBV27	TRBJ2-5	ASSLDRAREAQY
TRBV12-3/TRBV12-4	TRBJ2-5	ASRLGYIGETQY
TRBV7-2	TRBJ2-7	AGSLSSWGLAGYEQY
TRBV5-5	TRBJ2-7	ASSSRLAVSSYEQY
TRBV12-5	TRBJ2-2	ASGLAGTTGELF
TRBV4-1	TRBJ1-6	ASSPGTGGLSLH
TRBV27	TRBJ1-6	ASSPAGRTNSPLH
TRBV29-1	TRBJ2-5	SVEGPVLAEQY
TRBV28	TRBJ1-4	ASRPQGGHEKLF
TRBV15	TRBJ2-6	ATSRDRRSGANVLT
TRBV28	TRBJ2-3	ASSLPSDLREGRTDTQY
TRBV27	TRBJ2-6	ASSSDRPFSGANVLT
TRBV4-2	TRBJ2-3	ASSQAQAEDGTDTQY
TRBV6-5	TRBJ2-5	ASRIGIQETRY
TRBV6-6	TRBJ2-1	ASSYYGTREF
TRBV27	TRBJ2-7	ASSLSGDSSYEQY
TRBV25-1	TRBJ2-1	ASRAPHFPSGSSYNEQF
TRBV27	TRBJ2-7	ASSSDGRLNYEQY
TRBV6-2/TRBV6-3	TRBJ2-1	ASSYGLRSAGKSNEQF
TRBV6-2/TRBV6-3	TRBJ2-1	ASSEKREAYEQF
TRBV6-2/TRBV6-3	TRBJ1-1	ASSRHPGQVLNTEAF
TRBV7-2	TRBJ2-7	ASSPRQGVMPYEQY
TRBV12-3/TRBV12-4	TRBJ2-1	ASSLFLSGRWGNEQF
TRBV7-9	TRBJ1-1	ASSLSTVRYTEAF
TRBV11-2	TRBJ2-1	ASSLVGLAGVYNEQF
TRBV27	TRBJ2-7	ASREWKGQSYEQY
TRBV3-1	TRBJ2-1	ASSQYESQSRQQF
TRBV6-5	TRBJ2-7	ASSYVSGRSSYEQY
TRBV15	TRBJ2-7	ATSSTPWTSGRPSYEQY
TRBV20-1	TRBJ1-1	SARWGAVNTEAF
TRBV29-1	TRBJ1-1	SGAGNTEAF
TRBV20-1	TRBJ1-4	SANPATNEKLF
TRBV4-2	TRBJ2-7	ASSQGLAGVYEQY
TRBV9	TRBJ2-2	ASSVVVPGELF
TRBV15	TRBJ2-1	ATSIDSGIYNEQF
TRBV21-1	TRBJ1-5	ASSMGMNQPQH
TRBV18	TRBJ1-3	ASSPAGLGGNTIY
TRBV5-1	TRBJ2-1	ASSYSPGPSYNEQF
TRBV9	TRBJ2-2	ASSARTSGVNTGELF
TRBV6-5	TRBJ2-3	ASSGLAGGRGTQY
TRBV9	TRBJ2-7	ASSALSGNYNEQY
TRBV28	TRBJ2-7	ASSLGIAGGSSYEQY